Many counts were recorded for the clone carrying this TCR beta chain. No antigen is known for it. TCR beta CDR3 region amplification was performed from RNA transcripts. HTBI primers were the set used in a first-round RT-PCR of the TCR CDR3. A single record per CDR3 protein comes from TCRdb applying MiXCR to the multiplex PCR reads. The sample consists of 750,000 to 900,000 distinct CDR3 sequences, over 35% of them appearing once. These data are taken from a study of T cells in Graves' hyperthyroidism and ophthalmopathy. Study conclusions and caveats: Appearing also in blood were most of the thyroid clonotypes expanded above 0.001. Median prediction lead before ophthalmopathy onset was six to eight months with the model.

Specimen: blood. This clonotype originated in a man younger than 35 with Graves' hyperthyroidism.

CDR3 in DNA: TGTGCCAGCAGGGGACTAGATAACGAGCAGTACTTC. Translation: CASRGLDNEQYF. The J gene is TRBJ2-7, the V gene TRBV7-9; TRBD2 matches at 8 bases. V was pared by 6 bases and J by 5 bases, with 3 bases of the junction left unmatched. From germline, CDR1 is SEHNR and CDR2 FQNEAQ (reference sequence). CDR3 length: 12 residues.